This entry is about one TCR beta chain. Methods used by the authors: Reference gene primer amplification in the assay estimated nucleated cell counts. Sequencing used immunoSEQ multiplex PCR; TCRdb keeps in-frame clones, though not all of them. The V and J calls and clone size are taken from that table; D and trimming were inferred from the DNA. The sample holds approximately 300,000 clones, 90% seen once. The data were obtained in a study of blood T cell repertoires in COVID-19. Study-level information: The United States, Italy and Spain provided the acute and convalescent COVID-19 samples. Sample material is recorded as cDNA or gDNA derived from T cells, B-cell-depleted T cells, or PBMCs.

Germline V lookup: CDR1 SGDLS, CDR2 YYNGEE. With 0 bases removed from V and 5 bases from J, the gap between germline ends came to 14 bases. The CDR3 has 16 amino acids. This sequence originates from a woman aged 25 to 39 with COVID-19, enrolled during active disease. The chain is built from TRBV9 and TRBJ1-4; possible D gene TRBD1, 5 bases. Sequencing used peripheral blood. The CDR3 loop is CASSVANGGKNEKLFF. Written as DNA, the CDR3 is TGTGCCAGCAGCGTAGCTAACGGGGGAAAAAATGAAAAACTGTTTTTT.